The clone carrying this T cell receptor (beta chain) was counted between two and nine times. Its antigen is currently unknown. This record belongs to a study of blood T cells in healthy people across ages. The use of a sample-barcoded 5' primer and a J-beta primer mix characterized a second PCR of roughly 6 to 11 cycles. TCRdb re-derived calls from the 5' RACE reads in MiXCR, one entry per CDR3 protein. The table shows hundreds of thousands of distinct CDR3 sequences, with under 45% occurring only once. Study-wide results and limits: Changes in expanded clonotypes were possibly confounded, as the CMV status of donors was unknown.

The CDR3 spans 14 residues. V gave up 4 bases and J gave up 6 bases, with 13 bases separating them. The germline CDR1 and CDR2 sequences are SGHVS and FNYEAQ. The sequence was obtained from a man in his 60s in good health. The chain uses TRBV7-6 and TRBJ2-1, with D maybe TRBD1 (6 bases). Sequencing input: blood. As DNA, the CDR3 is TGTGCCAGCAGCTCAGTCAGGGGTTTCAATGAGCAGTTCTTC. This encodes CASSSVRGFNEQFF.